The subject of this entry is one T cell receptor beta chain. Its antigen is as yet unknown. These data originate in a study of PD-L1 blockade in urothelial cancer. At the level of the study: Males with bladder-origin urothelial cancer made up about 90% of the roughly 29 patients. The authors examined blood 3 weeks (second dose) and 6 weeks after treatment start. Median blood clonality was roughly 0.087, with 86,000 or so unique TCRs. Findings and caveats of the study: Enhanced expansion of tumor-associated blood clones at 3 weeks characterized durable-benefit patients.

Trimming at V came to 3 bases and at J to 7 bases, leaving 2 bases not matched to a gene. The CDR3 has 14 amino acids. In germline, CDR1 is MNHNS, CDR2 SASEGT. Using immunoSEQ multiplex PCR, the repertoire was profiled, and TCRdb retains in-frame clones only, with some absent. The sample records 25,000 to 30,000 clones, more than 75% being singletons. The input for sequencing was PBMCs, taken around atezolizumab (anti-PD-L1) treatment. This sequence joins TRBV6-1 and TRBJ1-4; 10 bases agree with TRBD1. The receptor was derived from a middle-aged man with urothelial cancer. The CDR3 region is CASSDGTGVEKLFF. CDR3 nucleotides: TGTGCCAGCAGTGATGGGACAGGGGTTGAAAAACTGTTTTTT.